Here is one TCR beta chain with its context. Its specificity is not known. The data originate from a study of response to subunit inactivated influenza vaccine. Findings and caveats of the study: Only a handful of new T cells, the authors suggested, are recruited with each seasonal influenza vaccination.

TCRdb re-called the RT-PCR reads through MiXCR, storing one row per CDR3 protein. The sample has 150,000 to 200,000 distinct CDR3 sequences, approximately 10% seen once. The CDR3 runs 15 residues. Germline assignment: CDR1 SGHNT and CDR2 YYREEE (reference sequence). Trimming cost V 3 bases and J 6 bases, with 17 bases left between them. The TCR originated in a man aged 50 to 59 who received an inactivated influenza vaccine. Source: non-naive T cells sorted from PBMCs, taken roughly 48 days after vaccination. The rearrangement uses TRBV5-4 and TRBJ2-3; the D gene is possibly TRBD1 (6 bases). The CDR3 spells CASSSPQGSSDTQYF. The CDR3 DNA reads as TGTGCCAGCAGCTCCCCGCAGGGGAGTTCGGATACGCAGTATTTT.